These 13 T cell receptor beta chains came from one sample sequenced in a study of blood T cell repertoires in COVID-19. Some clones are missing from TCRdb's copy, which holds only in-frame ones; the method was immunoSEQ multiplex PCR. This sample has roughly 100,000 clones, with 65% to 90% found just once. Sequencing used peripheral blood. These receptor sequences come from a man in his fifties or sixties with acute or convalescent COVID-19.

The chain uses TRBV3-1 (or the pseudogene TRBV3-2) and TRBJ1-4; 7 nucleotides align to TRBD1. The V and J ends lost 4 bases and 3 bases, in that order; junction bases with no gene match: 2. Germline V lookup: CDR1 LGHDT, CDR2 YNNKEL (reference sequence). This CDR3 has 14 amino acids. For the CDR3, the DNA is TGTGCCAGCAGCCCAGACAGGGCTAATGAAAAACTGTTTTTT. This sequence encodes CASSPDRANEKLFF.

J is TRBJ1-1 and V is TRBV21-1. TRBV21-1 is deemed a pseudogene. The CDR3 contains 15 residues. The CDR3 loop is CASSCRPPADTEAFF. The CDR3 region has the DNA TGTGCCAGCAGCTGTCGACCTCCGGCGGACACTGAAGCTTTCTTT.

The CDR3 protein is CASGGGHKDTQYF. The CDR3, as DNA: TGTGCCAGCGGGGGGGGTCACAAAGATACGCAGTATTTT. The chain couples TRBV7-3 to TRBJ2-3; TRBD2 aligns across 7 bases. Trimming removed 8 bases from V and 5 bases from J; junction bases left unmatched: 7. Germline V CDR1 and CDR2: SGHTA, FQGTGA. The CDR3 runs to 13 residues.

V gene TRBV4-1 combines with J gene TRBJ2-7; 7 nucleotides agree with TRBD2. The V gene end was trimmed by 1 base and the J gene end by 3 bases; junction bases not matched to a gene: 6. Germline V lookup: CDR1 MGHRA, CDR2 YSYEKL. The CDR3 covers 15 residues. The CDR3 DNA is TGCGCCAGCAGCCAAGGGTCGGGAGGCCTCTACGAGCAGTACTTC. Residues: CASSQGSGGLYEQYF.

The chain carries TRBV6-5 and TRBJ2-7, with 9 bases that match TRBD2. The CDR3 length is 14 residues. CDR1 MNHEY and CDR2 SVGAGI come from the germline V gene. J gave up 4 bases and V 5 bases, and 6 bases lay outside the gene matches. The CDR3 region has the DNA TGTGCCAGCAGTCCCTACCTAGCGGGGTACGAGCAGTACTTC. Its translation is CASSPYLAGYEQYF.

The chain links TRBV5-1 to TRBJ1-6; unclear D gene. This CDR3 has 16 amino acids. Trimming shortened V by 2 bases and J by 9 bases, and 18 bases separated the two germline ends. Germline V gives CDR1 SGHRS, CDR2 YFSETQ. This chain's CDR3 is CASSLSSRSVGSPLHF. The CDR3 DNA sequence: TGCGCCAGCAGCTTAAGTTCCAGGTCGGTGGGTTCACCCCTCCACTTT.

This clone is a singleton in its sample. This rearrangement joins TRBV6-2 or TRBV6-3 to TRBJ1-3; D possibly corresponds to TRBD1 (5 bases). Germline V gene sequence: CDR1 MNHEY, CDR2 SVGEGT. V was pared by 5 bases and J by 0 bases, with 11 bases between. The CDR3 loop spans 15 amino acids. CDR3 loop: CASSRPGDSGNTIYF. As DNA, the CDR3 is TGTGCCAGCAGTCGCCCGGGGGACTCTGGAAACACCATATATTTT.

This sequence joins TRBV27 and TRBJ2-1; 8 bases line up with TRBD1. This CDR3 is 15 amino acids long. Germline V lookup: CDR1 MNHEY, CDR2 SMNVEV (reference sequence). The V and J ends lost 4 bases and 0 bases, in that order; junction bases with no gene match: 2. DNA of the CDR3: TGTGCCAGCAGTTCCAGGGGGCCCTCCTACAATGAGCAGTTCTTC. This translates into CASSSRGPSYNEQFF.

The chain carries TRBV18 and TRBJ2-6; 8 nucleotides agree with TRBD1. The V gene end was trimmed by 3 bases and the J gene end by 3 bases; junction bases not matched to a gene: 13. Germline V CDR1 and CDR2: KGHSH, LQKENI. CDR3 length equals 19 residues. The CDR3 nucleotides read TGTGCCAGCTCACCCACTGCTTCTCAGGGGGCTGGTGGGGCCAACGTCCTGACTTTC. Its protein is CASSPTASQGAGGANVLTF.

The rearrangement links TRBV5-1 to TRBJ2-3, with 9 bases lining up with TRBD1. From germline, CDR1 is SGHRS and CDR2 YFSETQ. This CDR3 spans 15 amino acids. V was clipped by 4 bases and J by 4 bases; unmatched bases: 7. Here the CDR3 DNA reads TGCGCCAGCAGCCCGGTAGGGACAGGGTCAGATACGCAGTATTTT. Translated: CASSPVGTGSDTQYF.

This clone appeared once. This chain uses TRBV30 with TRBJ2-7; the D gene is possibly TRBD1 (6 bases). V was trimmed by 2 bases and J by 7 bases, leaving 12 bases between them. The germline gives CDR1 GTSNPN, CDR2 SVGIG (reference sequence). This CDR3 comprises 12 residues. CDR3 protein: CAWSKGVREQYF. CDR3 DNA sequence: TGTGCCTGGAGTAAGGGGGTACGGGAGCAGTACTTC.

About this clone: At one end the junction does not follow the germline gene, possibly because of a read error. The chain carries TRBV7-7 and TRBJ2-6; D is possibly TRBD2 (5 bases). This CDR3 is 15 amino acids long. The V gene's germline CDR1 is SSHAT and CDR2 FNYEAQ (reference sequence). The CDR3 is CASSHTSSGANVLTF. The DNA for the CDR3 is TGTGCTAGCAGCCACACTAGCTCTGGGGCCAACGTCCTGACTTTC.

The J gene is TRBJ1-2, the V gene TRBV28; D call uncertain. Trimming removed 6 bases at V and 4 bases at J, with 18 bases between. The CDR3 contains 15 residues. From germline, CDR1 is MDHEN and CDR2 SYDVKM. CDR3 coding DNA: TGTGCCAGCAGGGCCAGTGGCGGAATCCTCTATGGCTACACCTTC. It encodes CASRASGGILYGYTF.